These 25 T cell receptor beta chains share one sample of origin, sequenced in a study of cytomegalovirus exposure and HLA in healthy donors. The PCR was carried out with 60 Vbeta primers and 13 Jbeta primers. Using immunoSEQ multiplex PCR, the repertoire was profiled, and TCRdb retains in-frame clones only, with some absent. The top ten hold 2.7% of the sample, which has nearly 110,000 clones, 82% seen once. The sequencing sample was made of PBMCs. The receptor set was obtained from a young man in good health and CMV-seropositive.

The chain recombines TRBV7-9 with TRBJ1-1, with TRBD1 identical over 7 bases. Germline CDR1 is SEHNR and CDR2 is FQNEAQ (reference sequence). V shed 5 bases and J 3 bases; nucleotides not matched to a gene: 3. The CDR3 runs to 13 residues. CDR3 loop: CASSQTGDTEAFF. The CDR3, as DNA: TGTGCCAGCAGCCAAACAGGGGACACTGAAGCTTTCTTT.

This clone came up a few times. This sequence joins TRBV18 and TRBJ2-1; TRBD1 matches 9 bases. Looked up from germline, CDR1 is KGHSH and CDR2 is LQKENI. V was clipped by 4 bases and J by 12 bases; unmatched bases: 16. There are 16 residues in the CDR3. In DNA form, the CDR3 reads TGTGCCAGCTCACGCGACTCCGGGACAGGGTCGTCGGTGCAGTTCTTC. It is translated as CASSRDSGTGSSVQFF.

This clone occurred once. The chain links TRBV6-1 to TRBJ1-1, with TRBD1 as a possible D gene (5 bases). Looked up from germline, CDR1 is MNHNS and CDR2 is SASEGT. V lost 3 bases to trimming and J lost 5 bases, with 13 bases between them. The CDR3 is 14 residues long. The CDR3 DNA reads TGTGCCAGCAGTGAGCAGGGATGGTCTACTGAAGCTTTCTTT. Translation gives CASSEQGWSTEAFF.

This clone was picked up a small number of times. The CDR3 DNA reads as TGTGCCAGCAGTGCGACTAGCGGGGGGGCTAATGAGCAGTTCTTC. Translating gives CASSATSGGANEQFF. This chain uses TRBV2 with TRBJ2-1, with 14 nucleotides matching TRBD2. V dropped 4 bases and J dropped 7; count of bases not matched to a gene: 3. The CDR3 covers 15 residues. Germline V CDR1 and CDR2: SNHLY, FYNNEI.

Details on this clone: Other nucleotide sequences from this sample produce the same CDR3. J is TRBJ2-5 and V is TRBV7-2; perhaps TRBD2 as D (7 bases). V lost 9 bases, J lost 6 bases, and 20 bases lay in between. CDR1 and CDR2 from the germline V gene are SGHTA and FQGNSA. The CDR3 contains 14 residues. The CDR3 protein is CASSAPPGGQTQYF. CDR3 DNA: TGTGCCAGTAGCGCCCCCCCCGGGGGGCAGACCCAGTACTTC.

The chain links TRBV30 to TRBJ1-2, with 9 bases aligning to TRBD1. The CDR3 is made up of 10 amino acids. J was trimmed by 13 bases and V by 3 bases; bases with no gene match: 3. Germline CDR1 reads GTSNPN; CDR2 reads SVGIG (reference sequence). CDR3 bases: TGTGCCTGGAGGGGACAGGGTGCCACCTTC. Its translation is CAWRGQGATF.

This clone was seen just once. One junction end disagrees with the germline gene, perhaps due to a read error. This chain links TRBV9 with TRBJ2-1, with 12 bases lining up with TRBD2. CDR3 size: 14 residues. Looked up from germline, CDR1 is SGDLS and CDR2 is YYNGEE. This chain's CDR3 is CASSAQRTSGERFF. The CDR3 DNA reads TGTGCCAGCAGCGCTCAGCGGACTAGCGGGGAGCGGTTCTTC.

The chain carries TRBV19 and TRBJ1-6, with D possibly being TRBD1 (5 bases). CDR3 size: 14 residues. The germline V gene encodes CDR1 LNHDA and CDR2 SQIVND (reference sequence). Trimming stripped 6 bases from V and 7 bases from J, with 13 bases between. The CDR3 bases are TGTGCCAGTAGCCAGGGACGGGGGAATTCACCCCTCCACTTT. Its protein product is CASSQGRGNSPLHF.

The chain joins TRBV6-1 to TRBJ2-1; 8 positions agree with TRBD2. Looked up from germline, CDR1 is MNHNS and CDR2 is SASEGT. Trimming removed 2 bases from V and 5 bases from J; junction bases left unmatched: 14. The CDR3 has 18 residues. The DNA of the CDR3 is TGTGCCAGCAGTGAAATGACCGGGCGGCGGGGGGCCCACAATGAGCAGTTCTTC. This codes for CASSEMTGRRGAHNEQFF.

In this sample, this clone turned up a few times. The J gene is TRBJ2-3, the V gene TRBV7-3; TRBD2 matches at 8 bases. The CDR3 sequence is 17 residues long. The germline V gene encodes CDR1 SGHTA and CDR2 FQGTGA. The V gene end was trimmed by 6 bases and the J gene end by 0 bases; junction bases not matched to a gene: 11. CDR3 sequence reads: CASRQGSGGASTDTQYF. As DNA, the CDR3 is TGTGCCAGCAGACAGGGTTCGGGGGGGGCCAGCACAGATACGCAGTATTTT.

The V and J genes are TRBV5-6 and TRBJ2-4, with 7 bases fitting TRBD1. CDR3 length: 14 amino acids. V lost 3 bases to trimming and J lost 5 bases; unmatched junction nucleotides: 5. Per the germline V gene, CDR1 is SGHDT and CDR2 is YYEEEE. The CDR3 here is CASSSGTAQNIQYF. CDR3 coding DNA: TGTGCCAGCAGCTCCGGGACAGCTCAAAACATTCAGTACTTC.

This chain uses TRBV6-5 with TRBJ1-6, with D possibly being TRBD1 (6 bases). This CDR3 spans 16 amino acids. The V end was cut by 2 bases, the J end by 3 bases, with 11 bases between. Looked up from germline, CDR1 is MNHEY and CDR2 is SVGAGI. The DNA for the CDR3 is TGTGCCAGCAGTTACGGGGGCACAAACTATAATTCACCCCTCCACTTT. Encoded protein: CASSYGGTNYNSPLHF.

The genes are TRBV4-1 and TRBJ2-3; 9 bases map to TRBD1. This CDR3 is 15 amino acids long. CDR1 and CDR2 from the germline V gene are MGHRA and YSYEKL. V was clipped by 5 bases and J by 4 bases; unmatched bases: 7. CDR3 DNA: TGCGCCAGCAGCTCCCGGGACAGGGTTCCAGATACGCAGTATTTT. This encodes CASSSRDRVPDTQYF.

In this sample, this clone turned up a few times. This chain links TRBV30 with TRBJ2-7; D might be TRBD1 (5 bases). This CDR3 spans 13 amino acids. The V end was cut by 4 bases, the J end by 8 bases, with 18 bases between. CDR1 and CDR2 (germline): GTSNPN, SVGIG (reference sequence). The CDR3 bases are TGTGCCTGGATAGACAGCGAATCCCCCCAGCAGTACTTC. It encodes CAWIDSESPQQYF.

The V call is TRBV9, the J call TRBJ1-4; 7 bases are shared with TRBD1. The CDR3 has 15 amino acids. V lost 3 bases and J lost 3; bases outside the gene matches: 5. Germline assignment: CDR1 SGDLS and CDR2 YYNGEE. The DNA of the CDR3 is TGTGCCAGCAGCGCGGCAGGGGGGTCTAATGAAAAACTGTTTTTT. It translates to CASSAAGGSNEKLFF.

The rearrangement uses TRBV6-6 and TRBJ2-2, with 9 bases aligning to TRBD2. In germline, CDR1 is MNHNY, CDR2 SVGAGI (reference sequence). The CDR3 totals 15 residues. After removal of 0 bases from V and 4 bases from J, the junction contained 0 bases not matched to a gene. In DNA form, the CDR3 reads TGTGCCAGCAGTTACTCGCGGGGGGGCACCGGGGAGCTGTTTTTT. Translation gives CASSYSRGGTGELFF.

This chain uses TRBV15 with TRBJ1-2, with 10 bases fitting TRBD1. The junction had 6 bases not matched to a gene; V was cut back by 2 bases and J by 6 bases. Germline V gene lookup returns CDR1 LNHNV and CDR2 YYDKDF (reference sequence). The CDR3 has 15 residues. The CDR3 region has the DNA TGTGCCACCAGCAGACAAGACAGGGGGCTGGATGGCTACACCTTC. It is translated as CATSRQDRGLDGYTF.

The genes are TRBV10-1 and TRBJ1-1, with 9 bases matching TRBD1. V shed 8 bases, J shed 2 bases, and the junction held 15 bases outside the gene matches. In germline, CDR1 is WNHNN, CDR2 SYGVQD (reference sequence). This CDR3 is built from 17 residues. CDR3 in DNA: TGCGCCAGCGGACCGGTTACAGGGGGCACCAGCAACACTGAAGCTTTCTTT. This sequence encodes CASGPVTGGTSNTEAFF.

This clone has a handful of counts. The CDR3 here is CATRVGTDYGYTF. CDR3 nucleotides: TGTGCCACCAGAGTCGGGACAGACTATGGCTACACCTTC. The chain joins TRBV15 to TRBJ1-2; 7 positions agree with TRBD1. J was trimmed by 3 bases and V by 6 bases; bases with no gene match: 4. Germline CDR1 and CDR2: LNHNV and YYDKDF (reference sequence). This CDR3 contains 13 residues.

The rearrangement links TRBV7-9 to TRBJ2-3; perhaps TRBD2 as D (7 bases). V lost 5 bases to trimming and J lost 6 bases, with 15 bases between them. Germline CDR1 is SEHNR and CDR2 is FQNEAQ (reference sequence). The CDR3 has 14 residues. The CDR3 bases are TGTGCCAGCAGCCCCGCCGGGGGGCAGGATACGCAGTATTTT. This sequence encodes CASSPAGGQDTQYF.

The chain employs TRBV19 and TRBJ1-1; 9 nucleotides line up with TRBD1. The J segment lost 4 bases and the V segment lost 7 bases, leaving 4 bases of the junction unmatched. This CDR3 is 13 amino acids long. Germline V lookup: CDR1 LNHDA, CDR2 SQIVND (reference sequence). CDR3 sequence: CASIVDRGTEAFF. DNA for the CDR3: TGTGCCAGTATCGTGGACAGGGGCACTGAAGCTTTCTTT.

The CDR3 sequence: CASSLAGDSYEQYF. Written as DNA, the CDR3 is TGCGCCAGCAGCCTGGCGGGGGACTCCTACGAGCAGTACTTC. The chain employs TRBV5-1 and TRBJ2-7; 7 nucleotides line up with TRBD2. The CDR3 consists of 14 residues. CDR1 is SGHRS and CDR2 is YFSETQ in the germline V gene. The V and J ends lost 4 bases and 0 bases, in that order; junction bases with no gene match: 4.

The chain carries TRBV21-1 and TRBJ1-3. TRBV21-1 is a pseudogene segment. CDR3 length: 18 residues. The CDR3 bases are TGTGCCAGCAGAGTACGCGGCGGGCCCCGAGGACCTGGAAACACCATATATTTT. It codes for CASRVRGGPRGPGNTIYF.

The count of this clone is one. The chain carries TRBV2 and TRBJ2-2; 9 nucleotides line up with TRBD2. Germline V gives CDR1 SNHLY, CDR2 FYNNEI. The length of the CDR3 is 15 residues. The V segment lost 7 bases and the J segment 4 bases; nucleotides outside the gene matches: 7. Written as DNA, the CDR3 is TGTGCCAGCATGCTGACTAGCGGCCCCACCGGGGAGCTGTTTTTT. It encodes CASMLTSGPTGELFF.

Here the CDR3 reads CASSSERGRLFF. In DNA form, the CDR3 reads TGTGCCAGCAGCTCCGAGAGAGGCCGACTGTTTTTT. The J gene is TRBJ1-4, the V gene TRBV7-9; D is ambiguous. V lost 4 bases and J lost 13, with 13 bases in between. From germline, CDR1 is SEHNR and CDR2 FQNEAQ (reference sequence). This CDR3 is 12 amino acids long. Filled out from reference TRBV7-9 and TRBJ1-4, the complete variable domain reads DTGVSQNPRHKITKRGQNVTFRCDPISEHNRLYWYRQTLGQGPEFLTYFQNEAQLEKSRLLSDRFSAERPKGSFSTLEIQRTEQGDSAMYLCASSSERGRLFFGSGTQLSVL.